The 23 T cell receptor beta chains below come from one sample, sequenced in a study of PD-L1 blockade in urothelial cancer. Data came from immunoSEQ multiplex PCR; TCRdb stores just in-frame clones and leaves some out. The sample records just under 30,000 clones, more than 70% being singletons. The sequences come from PBMCs, collected around atezolizumab (anti-PD-L1) treatment. The receptor set was obtained from a man in his fifties or sixties with urothelial cancer.

The rearrangement joins TRBV5-1 to TRBJ2-1; D might be TRBD1 (6 bases). The CDR3 length is 13 residues. Between the trimmed V and J ends, which lost 4 bases and 9 bases, there was a span of 14 bases. Germline CDR1 and CDR2: SGHRS and YFSETQ. CDR3 in DNA: TGCGCCAGCAGCATTGGGGGCGCCGGTGAGCAGTTCTTC. Its translation: CASSIGGAGEQFF.

V usage is TRBV18 and J usage is TRBJ1-5; TRBD1 matches 7 bases. This CDR3 region has 15 residues. CDR1 is KGHSH and CDR2 is LQKENI in the germline V gene. Unmatched junction bases numbered 5, after V lost 2 bases and J lost 4 bases. This CDR3 reads CASSPVAGGNQPQHF. The DNA for the CDR3 is TGTGCCAGCTCACCAGTGGCAGGGGGGAATCAGCCCCAGCATTTT.

The J gene is TRBJ2-7, the V gene TRBV7-6; maybe TRBD2 (7 bases). Trimming stripped 6 bases from V and 3 bases from J, with 18 bases between. Germline values: CDR1 SGHVS, CDR2 FNYEAQ. The CDR3 loop spans 15 amino acids. CDR3 loop: CASSLFGGQNYEQYF. The DNA of the CDR3 is TGTGCCAGCAGTCTTTTCGGGGGGCAGAACTACGAGCAGTACTTC.

This chain uses TRBV25-1 with TRBJ2-1, with 8 bases that match TRBD1. CDR3 length: 17 amino acids. J gave up 8 bases and V 4 bases, and 16 bases lay outside the gene matches. Germline V gene data show CDR1 as MGHDK and CDR2 as SYGVNS. CDR3 sequence: CASSGRTGSGVGHEQFF. For the CDR3, the DNA is TGTGCCAGCAGTGGTCGGACAGGGTCAGGGGTGGGCCATGAGCAGTTCTTC.

The chain recombines TRBV30 with TRBJ1-1; D is uncertain. The CDR3 totals 12 residues. With 2 bases removed from V and 7 bases from J, the gap between germline ends came to 11 bases. The germline V gene has CDR1 GTSNPN and CDR2 SVGIG (reference sequence). This CDR3 reads CAWSSALGEAFF. The CDR3, as DNA: TGTGCCTGGAGTAGTGCCCTAGGTGAAGCTTTCTTT.

This chain joins TRBV6-1 and TRBJ2-6; D perhaps matches TRBD2 (7 bases). This CDR3 spans 19 amino acids. Trimming left V 3 bases short and J 0 bases short, with 18 bases between. CDR1 and CDR2 from the germline V gene are MNHNS and SASEGT. As DNA, the CDR3 is TGTGCCAGCAGTGACTGGAATGGGGGGGGCCACTCTGGGGCCAACGTCCTGACTTTC. It codes for CASSDWNGGGHSGANVLTF.

This clone was observed once. The V gene is TRBV30, the J gene TRBJ2-7; 7 nucleotides line up with TRBD2. Trimming removed 0 bases from V and 2 bases from J; junction bases left unmatched: 10. The CDR3 is 16 amino acids. Germline loops: CDR1 GTSNPN, CDR2 SVGIG (reference sequence). In DNA form, the CDR3 reads TGTGCCTGGAGTGTACCGGGAGGCGGCCGGGCCTACGAGCAGTACTTC. Translation gives CAWSVPGGGRAYEQYF. Combining the CDR3 with reference TRBV30 and TRBJ2-7 gives the whole variable domain SQTIHQWPATLVQPVGSPLSLECTVEGTSNPNLYWYRQAAGRGLQLLFYSVGIGQISSEVPQNLSASRPQDRQFILSSKKLLLSDSGFYLCAWSVPGGGRAYEQYFGPGTRLTVT.

The rearrangement uses TRBV18 and TRBJ2-1, with D maybe TRBD2 (6 bases). Per the germline V gene, CDR1 is KGHSH and CDR2 is LQKENI. Trimming took off 5 bases at V and 3 bases at J, with 11 bases between the two ends. The CDR3 runs 14 residues. The CDR3 sequence is CASSSGGIYNEQFF. The CDR3 nucleotides read TGTGCCAGCTCATCAGGAGGGATCTACAATGAGCAGTTCTTC.

V is TRBV4-1 and J is TRBJ2-3; no clear D. The CDR3 runs to 13 residues. Trimming left V 0 bases short and J 4 bases short, with 5 bases between. CDR1 and CDR2 (germline): MGHRA, YSYEKL. CDR3 region: CASSQEGADTQYF. The CDR3 nucleotides are TGCGCCAGCAGCCAAGAGGGCGCAGATACGCAGTATTTT.

The chain joins TRBV7-3 to TRBJ2-5; weak D call: TRBD2 (5 bases). The germline gives CDR1 SGHTA, CDR2 FQGTGA. The CDR3 is 15 amino acids. V gave up 2 bases and J gave up 2 bases, with 12 bases separating them. The CDR3 DNA sequence: TGTGCCAGCAGCTTATACGGGATAGAACAAGAGACCCAGTACTTC. Translated: CASSLYGIEQETQYF.

The chain recombines TRBV10-1 with TRBJ1-5; D is perhaps TRBD1 (6 bases). The CDR3 is 14 amino acids. Germline CDR1 is WNHNN and CDR2 is SYGVQD (reference sequence). V was clipped by 2 bases and J by 4 bases, with 9 bases between them. In DNA form, the CDR3 reads TGCGCCAGCAGTGAGGCCGGGACAAATCAGCCCCAGCATTTT. Its translation is CASSEAGTNQPQHF.

V and J are TRBV19 and TRBJ1-5; tentative D call: TRBD1 (5 bases). V lost 7 bases to trimming and J lost 4 bases, with 11 bases between them. The CDR3 extends over 13 amino acids. In germline, CDR1 is LNHDA, CDR2 SQIVND (reference sequence). This CDR3 reads CASKWQGNQPQHF. CDR3 nucleotide sequence: TGTGCCAGTAAATGGCAGGGAAATCAGCCCCAGCATTTT.

This clone was seen once. The chain couples TRBV2 to TRBJ1-1; a weak D match, TRBD1 (6 bases). The V end lost 6 bases, the J end lost 6 bases, and 14 bases lay between the germline ends. The CDR3 is 13 amino acids. The germline CDR1 and CDR2 sequences are SNHLY and FYNNEI. The CDR3 bases are TGTGCCAGCAGGGGGAATGGGGGCGCTGAAGCTTTCTTT. Translating gives CASRGNGGAEAFF.

This clone was counted once. This chain links TRBV5-1 with TRBJ2-1; 14 bases are a match to TRBD2. The CDR3 extends over 16 amino acids. V lost 4 bases, J lost 7 bases, and 7 bases stayed unmatched. The germline V gene encodes CDR1 SGHRS and CDR2 YFSETQ. CDR3 region: CASSITTSGGGNEQFF. The CDR3 DNA reads TGCGCCAGCAGCATAACGACTAGCGGGGGGGGAAATGAGCAGTTCTTC.

This clone showed up just once. The V call is TRBV18, the J call TRBJ2-7; 9 nucleotides line up with TRBD2. The CDR3 loop spans 15 amino acids. CDR1 KGHSH and CDR2 LQKENI come from the germline V gene. V dropped 0 bases and J dropped 7; count of bases not matched to a gene: 7. CDR3 in amino acids: CASSPPSGREREQYF. The CDR3 DNA reads as TGTGCCAGCTCACCACCTAGCGGGAGAGAAAGGGAGCAGTACTTC.

This sequence joins TRBV5-1 and TRBJ2-7, with 9 bases matching TRBD1. Trimming cost V 0 bases and J 3 bases; bases outside gene matches: 4. The CDR3 runs to 15 residues. Germline V gene lookup returns CDR1 SGHRS and CDR2 YFSETQ. CDR3 amino acids: CASSLGTGVYYEQYF. The DNA for the CDR3 is TGCGCCAGCAGCTTGGGGACAGGGGTCTACTACGAGCAGTACTTC.

The rearrangement joins TRBV2 to TRBJ1-5; D gene uncertain. The germline V and J ends were trimmed by 3 bases and 3 bases, with 12 bases remaining between them. The CDR3 covers 15 residues. Germline CDR1 SNHLY, CDR2 FYNNEI. The CDR3 is CASSDSRGPNQPQHF. CDR3 DNA sequence: TGTGCCAGCAGTGATTCCCGTGGGCCCAATCAGCCCCAGCATTTT.

The chain carries TRBV5-6 and TRBJ2-1, with TRBD2 matching over 13 bases. Germline-derived CDR1 and CDR2 are SGHDT and YYEEEE. This CDR3 is built from 17 residues. Trimming cost V 0 bases and J 10 bases; bases outside gene matches: 10. Here the CDR3 DNA reads TGTGCCAGCAGCTTGGGGACTAGCGGGGGCACCAGGGGCGAGCAGTTCTTC. Translated, it gives CASSLGTSGGTRGEQFF.

The chain recombines TRBV25-1 with TRBJ1-5, with D uncertain. There are 13 residues in the CDR3. Trimming took 6 bases from V and 5 from J, leaving 11 bases between them. The germline V gene has CDR1 MGHDK and CDR2 SYGVNS. The CDR3, as DNA: TGTGCCAGCAGGAAAGACACCCATCAGCCCCAGCATTTT. It codes for CASRKDTHQPQHF.

This rearrangement joins TRBV7-9 to TRBJ2-7, with D tentatively TRBD2 (5 bases). Trimming pared 4 bases from V and 6 bases from J, leaving 7 bases between. The CDR3 length is 11 residues. CDR1 and CDR2 (germline): SEHNR, FQNEAQ (reference sequence). For the CDR3, the DNA is TGTGCCAGCAGCTCGGGGATCGAGCAGTACTTC. Its translation is CASSSGIEQYF. The complete variable domain, with remaining parts taken from reference TRBV7-9 and TRBJ2-7, reads DTGVSQNPRHKITKRGQNVTFRCDPISEHNRLYWYRQTLGQGPEFLTYFQNEAQLEKSRLLSDRFSAERPKGSFSTLEIQRTEQGDSAMYLCASSSGIEQYFGPGTRLTVT.

The table lists this clone with a few counts. V gene TRBV7-9 combines with J gene TRBJ1-1, with D possibly being TRBD1 (5 bases). V dropped 5 bases and J dropped 5 bases, with 9 bases sitting between them. CDR1 and CDR2 (germline): SEHNR, FQNEAQ (reference sequence). CDR3 length: 12 amino acids. The CDR3 reads CASSTKGTEAFF. In DNA form, the CDR3 reads TGTGCCAGCAGCACTAAGGGGACTGAAGCTTTCTTT.

The genes are TRBV25-1 and TRBJ2-7; 8 nucleotides agree with TRBD1. Trimming at V came to 1 base and at J to 3 bases, leaving 8 bases not matched to a gene. The germline gives CDR1 MGHDK, CDR2 SYGVNS. The CDR3 consists of 16 residues. For the CDR3, the DNA is TGTGCCAGCAGTGAATCCCATTACAGGGGGGTCTACGAGCAGTACTTC. Translated: CASSESHYRGVYEQYF.

The rearrangement links TRBV7-8 to TRBJ2-2; no clear D. Germline CDR1 SGHVS, CDR2 FQNEAQ. Trimming took 0 bases from V and 7 from J, leaving 12 bases between them. CDR3 length equals 15 residues. The DNA for the CDR3 is TGTGCCAGCAGCTTAGCCGACAATTCTGGCGGGGAGCTGTTTTTT. This sequence encodes CASSLADNSGGELFF.